The 9 T cell receptor beta chains presented below share a single source sample, sequenced in a study of T cells in Graves' hyperthyroidism and ophthalmopathy. Amplification yielded TCR beta CDR3 regions, with RNA transcripts as the source. First-round RT-PCR of the TCR CDR3 relied on the HTBI primer set. TCRdb called the multiplex PCR reads again in MiXCR, with one record for every CDR3 protein. The sample shows fewer than 700,000 distinct CDR3 sequences, roughly 15% of them seen only once. The source material was blood. These receptor sequences come from a woman between 25 and 40 years old with Graves' hyperthyroidism.

The rearrangement links TRBV15 to TRBJ1-6; D remains unclear. The CDR3 spans 16 residues. Germline lookup yields CDR1 LNHNV and CDR2 YYDKDF (reference sequence). Trimming took 0 bases from V and 9 from J, leaving 15 bases between them. The CDR3 DNA is TGTGCCACCAGCAGAGATAGGACGGCGGCAAGTTCACCCCTCCACTTT. Amino acids: CATSRDRTAASSPLHF.

V is TRBV7-6 and J is TRBJ1-3; no clear D gene. The CDR3 has 15 amino acids. V was clipped by 5 bases and J by 2 bases, with 13 bases between them. Germline CDR1 is SGHVS and CDR2 is FNYEAQ. CDR3 in DNA: TGTGCCAGCAGCCCGGCGGGTGGGACTGGAAACACCATATATTTT. Translating it yields CASSPAGGTGNTIYF.

V usage is TRBV7-3 and J usage is TRBJ2-5; 9 bases are a match to TRBD2. Germline CDR1 and CDR2: SGHTA and FQGTGA. After removal of 2 bases from V and 5 bases from J, the junction contained 6 bases not matched to a gene. CDR3 length: 15 amino acids. Here the CDR3 reads CASSLSSGIWETQYF. For the CDR3, the DNA is TGTGCCAGCAGCTTATCTAGCGGGATATGGGAGACCCAGTACTTC.

This clonotype has a count of ten or more. The V and J genes are TRBV2 and TRBJ1-1; TRBD1 is a possible D gene (6 bases). Trimming removed 3 bases from V and 4 bases from J, with 12 bases in between. CDR1 is SNHLY and CDR2 is FYNNEI in the germline V gene. The CDR3 sequence is 14 residues long. The DNA for the CDR3 is TGTGCCAGCAGTGAGCTACAGGGTATCACTGAAGCTTTCTTT. It yields the protein CASSELQGITEAFF.

The sample holds many counts of this clonotype. This chain uses TRBV30 with TRBJ2-1; unclear D gene. V was trimmed by 0 bases and J by 7 bases, leaving 10 bases between them. In germline, CDR1 is GTSNPN, CDR2 SVGIG (reference sequence). This CDR3 is 13 amino acids long. The CDR3 nucleotides are TGTGCCTGGAGTGTACTCCCCTTGAATGAGCAGTTCTTC. It is translated as CAWSVLPLNEQFF.

This clonotype was observed at least ten times. The chain links TRBV11-2 to TRBJ2-3, with D possibly TRBD2 on 5 matching bases. The V and J ends lost 1 base and 9 bases respectively, with 11 bases between them. The CDR3 sequence is 13 residues long. CDR1 SGHAT and CDR2 FQNNGV come from the germline V gene. Written as DNA, the CDR3 is TGTGCCAGCAGCTTAGGATCAGCGGAAACGCAGTATTTT. Translating gives CASSLGSAETQYF.

This clonotype was seen many times. The chain uses TRBV7-6 and TRBJ2-5; a possible D gene is TRBD2 (5 bases). Trimming left V 5 bases short and J 7 bases short, with 14 bases between. The CDR3 length is 13 residues. Germline CDR1 and CDR2: SGHVS and FNYEAQ. The CDR3 coding sequence is TGTGCCAGCAGCCCCTTCGGGGAAGGGACCCAGTACTTC. Translating gives CASSPFGEGTQYF.

This clonotype was seen at least ten times. The V call is TRBV12-3 or TRBV12-4, the J call TRBJ2-5; 8 nucleotides agree with TRBD1. The CDR3 runs to 15 residues. J gave up 4 bases and V 6 bases, and 10 bases lay outside the gene matches. CDR3 region: CASRPGTGGGETQYF. CDR3 sequence (DNA): TGTGCCAGCAGACCCGGGACAGGAGGTGGAGAGACCCAGTACTTC.

This clonotype was counted at least ten times. The CDR3 region has the DNA TGTGCCTGGAGTGCCGGGACTAGCCCCTACAATGAGCAGTTCTTC. It is translated as CAWSAGTSPYNEQFF. The chain combines TRBV30 with TRBJ2-1; 9 bases fit TRBD2. The V gene end was trimmed by 1 base and the J gene end by 2 bases; junction bases not matched to a gene: 3. CDR1 is GTSNPN, CDR2 SVGIG, per germline (reference sequence). The CDR3 runs to 15 residues.